Listed here are 8 T cell receptor beta chains from one sample, sequenced in a study of T cells in Graves' hyperthyroidism and ophthalmopathy. TCR beta CDR3 regions were amplified from RNA. First-round RT-PCR of the TCR CDR3 relied on the HTBI primer set. TCRdb reprocessed the multiplex PCR reads with MiXCR, giving one entry per CDR3 protein. The sample has approximately 610,000 distinct CDR3 sequences; roughly 15% are singletons. The sample taken for sequencing was blood. These TCRs come from a woman in her forties with Graves' ophthalmopathy.

This clonotype was seen at least ten times. The chain links TRBV28 to TRBJ2-5, with D perhaps TRBD1 (5 bases). Germline CDR1 MDHEN, CDR2 SYDVKM. The CDR3 extends over 16 amino acids. Trimming took off 7 bases at V and 5 bases at J, with 23 bases between the two ends. The CDR3, as DNA: TGTGCCAGCAAAACAGACCCGACAAACAGGAAGGAGACCCAGTACTTC. This codes for CASKTDPTNRKETQYF. Complete variable domain (other parts from reference TRBV28 and TRBJ2-5): DVKVTQSSRYLVKRTGEKVFLECVQDMDHENMFWYRQDPGLGLRLIYFSYDVKMKEKGDIPEGYSVSREKKERFSLILESASTNQTSMYLCASKTDPTNRKETQYFGPGTRLLVL.

This clonotype was seen at least ten times. A read error may explain this, as a much larger clone is one base away. This rearrangement joins TRBV5-5 to TRBJ2-7; 7 bases are a match to TRBD2. The V gene end was trimmed by 2 bases and the J gene end by 0 bases; junction bases not matched to a gene: 5. The CDR3 is 15 residues long. CDR1 and CDR2 from the germline V gene are SGHKS and YYEKEE (reference sequence). CDR3 loop: CASSLASGPSYEQYF. The CDR3 region has the DNA TGTGCCAGCAGCTTAGCTAGCGGACCCTCCTACGAGCAGTACTTC.

This clonotype was recorded many times. The chain employs TRBV12-3 or TRBV12-4 and TRBJ1-2, with D perhaps TRBD1 (5 bases). The V gene lost 3 bases and the J gene lost 4 bases, with 9 bases spanning the gap. This CDR3 has 13 residues. This CDR3 reads CASSFPGLYGYTF. CDR3 DNA: TGTGCCAGCAGTTTTCCAGGGCTCTATGGCTACACCTTC.

The rearrangement joins TRBV28 to TRBJ2-7, with 8 bases fitting TRBD2. J gave up 2 bases and V 5 bases, and 5 bases lay outside the gene matches. This CDR3 comprises 14 residues. Per germline, CDR1 MDHEN and CDR2 SYDVKM. This chain's CDR3 is CASSQAGVAYEQYF. The CDR3 region has the DNA TGTGCCAGCAGTCAAGCGGGAGTAGCCTACGAGCAGTACTTC.

Ten or more counts support this clonotype. The chain uses TRBV7-2 and TRBJ1-1; D is unclear. The germline CDR1 and CDR2 sequences are SGHTA and FQGNSA. V was clipped by 1 base and J by 10 bases, with 13 bases between them. The length of the CDR3 is 13 residues. CDR3 nucleotide sequence: TGTGCCAGCAGCTTAGGGTTGAGCCCACTAGCTTTCTTT. Translation: CASSLGLSPLAFF.

This clonotype was seen ten or more times. The genes are TRBV28 and TRBJ2-7; the match to TRBD1 covers 11 bases. Germline V gene sequence: CDR1 MDHEN, CDR2 SYDVKM. This CDR3 has 13 amino acids. V trimming: 7 bases; J trimming: 3 bases; junction bases outside the gene matches: 2. CDR3 nucleotides: TGTGCCAGCACCGGGACAGGGGGCTACGAGCAGTACTTC. This translates into CASTGTGGYEQYF.

This clonotype has ten or more counts. The chain has TRBV7-9 and TRBJ2-7; a possible D gene is TRBD1 (6 bases). Germline loops: CDR1 SEHNR, CDR2 FQNEAQ (reference sequence). V dropped 5 bases and J dropped 5 bases, with 16 bases sitting between them. The length of the CDR3 is 14 residues. The CDR3 loop is CASSPRQVADEQYF. CDR3 nucleotide sequence: TGTGCCAGCAGCCCTAGACAGGTTGCGGACGAGCAGTACTTC.

This clonotype was counted between two and nine times. The chain recombines TRBV20-1 with TRBJ2-7; D might be TRBD2 (7 bases). The CDR3 loop spans 13 amino acids. Germline V gene lookup returns CDR1 DFQATT and CDR2 SNEGSKA (reference sequence). V was clipped by 3 bases and J by 3 bases, with 12 bases between them. CDR3 in amino acids: CSASGGPYYEQYF. Here the CDR3 DNA reads TGCAGTGCTAGCGGGGGGCCCTACTACGAGCAGTACTTC.